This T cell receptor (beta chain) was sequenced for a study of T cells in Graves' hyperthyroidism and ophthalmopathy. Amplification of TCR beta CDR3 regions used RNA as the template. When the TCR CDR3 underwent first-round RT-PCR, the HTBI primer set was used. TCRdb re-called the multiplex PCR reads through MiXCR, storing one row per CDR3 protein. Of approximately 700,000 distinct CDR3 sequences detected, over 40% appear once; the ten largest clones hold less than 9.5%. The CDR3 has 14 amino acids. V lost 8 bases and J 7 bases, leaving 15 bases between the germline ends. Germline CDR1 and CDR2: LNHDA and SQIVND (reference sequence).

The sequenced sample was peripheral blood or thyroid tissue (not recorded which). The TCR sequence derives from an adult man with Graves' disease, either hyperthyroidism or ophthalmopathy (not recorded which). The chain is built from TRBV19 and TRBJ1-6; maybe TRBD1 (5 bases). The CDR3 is CASARRETNSPLHF. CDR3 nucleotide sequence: TGTGCCAGTGCTCGCAGGGAAACCAATTCACCCCTCCACTTT.